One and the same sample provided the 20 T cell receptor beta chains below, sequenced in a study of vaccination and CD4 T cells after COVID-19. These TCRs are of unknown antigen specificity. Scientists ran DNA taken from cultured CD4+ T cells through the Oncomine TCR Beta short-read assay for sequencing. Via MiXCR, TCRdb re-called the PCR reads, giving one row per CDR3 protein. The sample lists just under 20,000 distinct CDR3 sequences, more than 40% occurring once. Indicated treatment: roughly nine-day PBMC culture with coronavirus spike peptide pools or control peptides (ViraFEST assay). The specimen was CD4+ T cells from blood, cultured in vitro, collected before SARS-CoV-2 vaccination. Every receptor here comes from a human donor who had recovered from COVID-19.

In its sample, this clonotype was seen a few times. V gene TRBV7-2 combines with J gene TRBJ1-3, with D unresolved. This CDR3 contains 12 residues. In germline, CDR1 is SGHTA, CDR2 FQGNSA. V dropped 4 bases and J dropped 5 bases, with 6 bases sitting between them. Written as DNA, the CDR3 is TGTGCCAGCAGCTCTGAGCGAAACACCATATATTTT. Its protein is CASSSERNTIYF.

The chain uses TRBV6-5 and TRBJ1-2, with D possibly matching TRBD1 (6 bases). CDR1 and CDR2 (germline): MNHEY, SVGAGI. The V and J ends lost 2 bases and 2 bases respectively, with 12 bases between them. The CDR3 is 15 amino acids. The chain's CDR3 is CASSYGQGRNYGYTF. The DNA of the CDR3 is TGTGCCAGCAGTTACGGGCAGGGGCGAAACTATGGCTACACCTTC.

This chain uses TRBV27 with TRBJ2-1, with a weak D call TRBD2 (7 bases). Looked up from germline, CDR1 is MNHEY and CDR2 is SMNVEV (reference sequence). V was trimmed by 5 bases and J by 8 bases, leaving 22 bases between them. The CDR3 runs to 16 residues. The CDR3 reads CASSPHPGRGKDEQFF. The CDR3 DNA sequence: TGTGCCAGCAGTCCACACCCAGGGAGGGGGAAAGATGAGCAGTTCTTC.

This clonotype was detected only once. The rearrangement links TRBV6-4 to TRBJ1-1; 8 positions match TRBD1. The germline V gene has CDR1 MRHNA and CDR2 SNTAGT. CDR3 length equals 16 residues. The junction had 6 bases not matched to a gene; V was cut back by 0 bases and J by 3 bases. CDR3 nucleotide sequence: TGTGCCAGCAGTGACTCTTTTCAGGGGGCTTACACTGAAGCTTTCTTT. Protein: CASSDSFQGAYTEAFF.

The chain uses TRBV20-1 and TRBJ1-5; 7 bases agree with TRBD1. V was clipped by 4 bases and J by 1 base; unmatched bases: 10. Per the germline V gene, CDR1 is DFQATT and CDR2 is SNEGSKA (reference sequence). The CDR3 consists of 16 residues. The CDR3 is CSATLGQITSNQPQHF. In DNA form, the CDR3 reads TGCAGTGCTACCCTGGGACAGATAACGAGCAATCAGCCCCAGCATTTT.

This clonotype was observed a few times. CDR3 sequence (DNA): TGTGCCAGCACCAAGGGAGGAAACACCGGGGAGCTGTTTTTT. Its translation: CASTKGGNTGELFF. The gene calls are TRBV28 and TRBJ2-2, with a weak D call TRBD2 (6 bases). CDR1 is MDHEN and CDR2 is SYDVKM in the germline V gene. The CDR3 runs 14 residues. V was trimmed by 7 bases and J by 2 bases, leaving 11 bases between them.

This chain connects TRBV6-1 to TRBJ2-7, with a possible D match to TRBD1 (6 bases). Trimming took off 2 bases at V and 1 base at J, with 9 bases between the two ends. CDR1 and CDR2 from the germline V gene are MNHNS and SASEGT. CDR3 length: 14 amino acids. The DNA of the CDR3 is TGTGCCAGCAGTGAAATGAGGGGGTCCTACGAGCAGTACTTC. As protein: CASSEMRGSYEQYF.

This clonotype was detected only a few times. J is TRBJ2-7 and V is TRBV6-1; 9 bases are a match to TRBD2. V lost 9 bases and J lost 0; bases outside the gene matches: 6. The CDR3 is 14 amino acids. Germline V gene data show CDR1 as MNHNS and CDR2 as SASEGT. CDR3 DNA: TGTGCCAGTATGAGCGGGAGGAGCTCCTACGAGCAGTACTTC. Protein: CASMSGRSSYEQYF.

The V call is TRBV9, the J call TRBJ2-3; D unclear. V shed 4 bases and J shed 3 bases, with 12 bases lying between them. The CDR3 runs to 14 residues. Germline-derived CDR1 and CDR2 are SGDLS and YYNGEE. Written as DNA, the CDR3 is TGTGCCAGCAGCACACCGACAACAACAGATACGCAGTATTTT. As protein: CASSTPTTTDTQYF.

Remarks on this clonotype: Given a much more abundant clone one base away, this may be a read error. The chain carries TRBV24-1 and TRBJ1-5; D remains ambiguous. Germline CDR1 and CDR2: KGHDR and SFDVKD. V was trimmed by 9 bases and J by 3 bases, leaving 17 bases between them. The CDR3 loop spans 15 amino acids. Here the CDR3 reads CATGIGSGFNQPQHF. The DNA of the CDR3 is TGTGCCACCGGCATCGGGTCAGGATTCAATCAGCCCCAGCATTTT.

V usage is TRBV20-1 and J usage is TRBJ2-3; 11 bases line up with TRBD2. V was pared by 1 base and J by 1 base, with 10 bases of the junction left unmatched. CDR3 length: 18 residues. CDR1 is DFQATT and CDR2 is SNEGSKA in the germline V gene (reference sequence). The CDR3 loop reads CSARGATSGKTRTDTQYF. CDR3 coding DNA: TGCAGTGCTAGAGGCGCGACTAGCGGGAAAACCCGCACAGATACGCAGTATTTT.

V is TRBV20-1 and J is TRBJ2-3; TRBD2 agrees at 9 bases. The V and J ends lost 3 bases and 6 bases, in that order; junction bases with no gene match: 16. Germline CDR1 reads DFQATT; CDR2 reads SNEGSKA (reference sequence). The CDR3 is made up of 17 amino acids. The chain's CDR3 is CSARGELGGRAGDTQYF. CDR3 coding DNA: TGCAGTGCTAGGGGCGAGCTAGGCGGGAGGGCCGGGGATACGCAGTATTTT.

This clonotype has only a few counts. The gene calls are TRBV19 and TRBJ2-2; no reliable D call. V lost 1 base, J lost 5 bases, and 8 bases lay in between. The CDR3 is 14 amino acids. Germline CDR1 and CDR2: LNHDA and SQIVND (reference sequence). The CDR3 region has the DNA TGTGCCAGTAGTATAGTAGGGAAGACCGGGGAGCTGTTTTTT. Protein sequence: CASSIVGKTGELFF. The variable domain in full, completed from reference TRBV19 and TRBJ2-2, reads DGGITQSPKYLFRKEGQNVTLSCEQNLNHDAMYWYRQDPGQGLRLIYYSQIVNDFQKGDIAEGYSVSREKKESFPLTVTSAQKNPTAFYLCASSIVGKTGELFFGEGSRLTVL.

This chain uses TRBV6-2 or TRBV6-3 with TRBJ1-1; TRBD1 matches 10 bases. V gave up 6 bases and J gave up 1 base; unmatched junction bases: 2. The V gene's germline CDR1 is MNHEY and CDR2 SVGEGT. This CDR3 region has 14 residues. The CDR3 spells CASRTGGWNTEAFF. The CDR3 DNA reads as TGTGCCAGCAGGACAGGGGGCTGGAACACTGAAGCTTTCTTT.

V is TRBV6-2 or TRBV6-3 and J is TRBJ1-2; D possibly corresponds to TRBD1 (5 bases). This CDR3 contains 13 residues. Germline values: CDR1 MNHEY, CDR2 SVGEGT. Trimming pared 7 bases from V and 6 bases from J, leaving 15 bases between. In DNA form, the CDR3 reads TGTGCCAGCACCCTCCCAGGGAAAGATGGCTACACCTTC. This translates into CASTLPGKDGYTF.

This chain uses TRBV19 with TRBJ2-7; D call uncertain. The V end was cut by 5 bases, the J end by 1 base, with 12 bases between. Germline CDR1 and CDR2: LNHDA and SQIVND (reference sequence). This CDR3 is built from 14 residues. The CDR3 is CASSPRTVSYEQYF. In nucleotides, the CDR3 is TGTGCCAGTAGTCCCCGGACGGTATCCTACGAGCAGTACTTC.

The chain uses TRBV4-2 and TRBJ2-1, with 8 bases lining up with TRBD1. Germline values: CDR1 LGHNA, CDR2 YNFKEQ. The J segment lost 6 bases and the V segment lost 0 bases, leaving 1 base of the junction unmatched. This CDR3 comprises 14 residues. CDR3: CASSQDTGGNEQFF. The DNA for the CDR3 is TGTGCCAGCAGCCAAGACACAGGGGGCAATGAGCAGTTCTTC.

In DNA, the CDR3 is TGCAGTGCTAGTGGGAGGGGTGGTTCACCCCTCCACTTT. Translation: CSASGRGGSPLHF. The V gene is TRBV20-1, the J gene TRBJ1-6; D perhaps matches TRBD1 (5 bases). V lost 3 bases and J 9 bases, leaving 12 bases between the germline ends. The germline CDR1 and CDR2 sequences are DFQATT and SNEGSKA (reference sequence). CDR3 size: 13 residues.

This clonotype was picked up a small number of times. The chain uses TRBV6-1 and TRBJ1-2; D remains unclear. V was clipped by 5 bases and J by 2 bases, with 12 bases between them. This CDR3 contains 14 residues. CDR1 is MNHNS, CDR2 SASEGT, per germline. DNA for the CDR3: TGTGCCAGCAGTCCGAGGTCCGGCAACTATGGCTACACCTTC. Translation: CASSPRSGNYGYTF.

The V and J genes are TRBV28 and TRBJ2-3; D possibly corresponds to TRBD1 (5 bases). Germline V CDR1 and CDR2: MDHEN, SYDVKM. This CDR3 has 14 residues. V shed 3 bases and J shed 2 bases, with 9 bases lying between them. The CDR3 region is CASSLGQNTDTQYF. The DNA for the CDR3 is TGTGCCAGCAGTTTGGGGCAAAACACAGATACGCAGTATTTT.